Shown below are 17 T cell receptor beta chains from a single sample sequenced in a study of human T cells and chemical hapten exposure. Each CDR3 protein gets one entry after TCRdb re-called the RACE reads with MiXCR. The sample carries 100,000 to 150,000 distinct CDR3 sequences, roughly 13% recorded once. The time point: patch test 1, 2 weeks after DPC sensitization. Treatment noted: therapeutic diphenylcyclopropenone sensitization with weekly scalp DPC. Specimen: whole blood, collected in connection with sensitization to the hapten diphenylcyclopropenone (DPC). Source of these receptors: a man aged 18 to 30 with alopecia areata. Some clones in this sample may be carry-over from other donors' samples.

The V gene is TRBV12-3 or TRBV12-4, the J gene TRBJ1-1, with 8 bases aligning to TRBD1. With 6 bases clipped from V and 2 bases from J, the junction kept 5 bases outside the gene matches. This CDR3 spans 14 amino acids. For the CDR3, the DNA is TGTGCCAGCAGCGAGGACAGGGTAAACACTGAAGCTTTCTTT. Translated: CASSEDRVNTEAFF.

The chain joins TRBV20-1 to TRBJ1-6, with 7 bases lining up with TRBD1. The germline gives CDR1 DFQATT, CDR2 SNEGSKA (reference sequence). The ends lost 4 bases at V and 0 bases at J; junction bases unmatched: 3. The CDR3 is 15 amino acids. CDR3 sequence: CSAIQGSSYNSPLHF. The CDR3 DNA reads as TGCAGTGCTATACAGGGGAGCTCCTATAATTCACCCCTCCACTTT.

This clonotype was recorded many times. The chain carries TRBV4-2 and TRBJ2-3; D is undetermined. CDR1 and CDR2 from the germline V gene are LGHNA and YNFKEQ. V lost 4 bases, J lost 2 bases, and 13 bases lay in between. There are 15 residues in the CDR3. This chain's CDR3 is CASSPGPRVTDTQYF. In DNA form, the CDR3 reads TGTGCCAGCAGCCCCGGGCCTAGGGTCACAGATACGCAGTATTTT.

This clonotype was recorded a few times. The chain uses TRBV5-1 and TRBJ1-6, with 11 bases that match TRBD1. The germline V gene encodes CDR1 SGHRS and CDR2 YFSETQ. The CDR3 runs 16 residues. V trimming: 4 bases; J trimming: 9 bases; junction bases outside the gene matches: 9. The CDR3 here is CASSPSGTGGSSPLHF. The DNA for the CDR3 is TGCGCCAGCAGCCCGTCCGGGACAGGGGGTAGTTCACCCCTCCACTTT.

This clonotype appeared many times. The CDR3 protein is CASSGPGLATGELFF. The CDR3 DNA reads as TGTGCCAGCAGCGGACCGGGACTAGCGACCGGGGAGCTGTTTTTT. The gene calls are TRBV7-9 and TRBJ2-2; 10 bases line up with TRBD2. CDR1 is SEHNR and CDR2 is FQNEAQ in the germline V gene (reference sequence). V was pared by 5 bases and J by 5 bases, with 5 bases of the junction left unmatched. This CDR3 spans 15 amino acids.

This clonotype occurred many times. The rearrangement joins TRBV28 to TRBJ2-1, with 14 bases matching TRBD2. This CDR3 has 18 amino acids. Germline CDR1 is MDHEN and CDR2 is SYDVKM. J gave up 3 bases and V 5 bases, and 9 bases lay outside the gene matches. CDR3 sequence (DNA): TGTGCCAGCAGTCGCTTGACTAGCGGGGGGGCCGACTACAATGAGCAGTTCTTC. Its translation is CASSRLTSGGADYNEQFF.

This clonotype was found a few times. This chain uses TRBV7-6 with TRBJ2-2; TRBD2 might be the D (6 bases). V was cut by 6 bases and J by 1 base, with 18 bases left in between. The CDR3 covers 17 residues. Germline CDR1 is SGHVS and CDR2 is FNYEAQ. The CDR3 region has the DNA TGTGCCAGCAGTTCTAACCTGGGACTGTTGAACACCGGGGAGCTGTTTTTT. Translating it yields CASSSNLGLLNTGELFF.

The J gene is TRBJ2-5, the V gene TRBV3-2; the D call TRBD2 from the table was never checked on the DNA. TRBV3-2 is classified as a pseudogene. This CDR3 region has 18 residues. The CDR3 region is CASSQDWKERGTVETQYF. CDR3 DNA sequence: TGTGCCAGCAGCCAAGATTGGAAAGAGCGGGGGACGGTGGAGACCCAGTACTTC.

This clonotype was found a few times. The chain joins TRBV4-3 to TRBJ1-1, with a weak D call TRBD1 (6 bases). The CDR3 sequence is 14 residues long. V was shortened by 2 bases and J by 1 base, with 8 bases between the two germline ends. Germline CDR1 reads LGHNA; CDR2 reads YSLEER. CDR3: CASSQRTANTEAFF. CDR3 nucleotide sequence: TGCGCCAGCAGCCAAAGGACAGCGAACACTGAAGCTTTCTTT.

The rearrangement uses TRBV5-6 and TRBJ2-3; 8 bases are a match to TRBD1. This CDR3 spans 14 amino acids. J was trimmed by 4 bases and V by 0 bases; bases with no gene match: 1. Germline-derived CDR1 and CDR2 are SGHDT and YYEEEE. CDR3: CASSLAGGADTQYF. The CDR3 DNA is TGTGCCAGCAGCTTGGCAGGGGGCGCAGATACGCAGTATTTT. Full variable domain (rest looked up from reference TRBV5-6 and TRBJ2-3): DAGVTQSPTHLIKTRGQQVTLRCSPKSGHDTVSWYQQALGQGPQFIFQYYEEEERQRGNFPDRFSGHQFPNYSSELNVNALLLGDSALYLCASSLAGGADTQYFGPGTRLTVL.

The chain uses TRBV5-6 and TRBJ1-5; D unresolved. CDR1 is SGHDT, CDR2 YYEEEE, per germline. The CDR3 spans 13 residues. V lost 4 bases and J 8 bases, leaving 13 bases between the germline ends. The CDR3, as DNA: TGTGCCAGCAGCCCGAATGGGTACAAGCCCCAGCATTTT. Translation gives CASSPNGYKPQHF. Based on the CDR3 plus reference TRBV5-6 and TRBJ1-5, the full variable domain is DAGVTQSPTHLIKTRGQQVTLRCSPKSGHDTVSWYQQALGQGPQFIFQYYEEEERQRGNFPDRFSGHQFPNYSSELNVNALLLGDSALYLCASSPNGYKPQHFGDGTRLSIL.

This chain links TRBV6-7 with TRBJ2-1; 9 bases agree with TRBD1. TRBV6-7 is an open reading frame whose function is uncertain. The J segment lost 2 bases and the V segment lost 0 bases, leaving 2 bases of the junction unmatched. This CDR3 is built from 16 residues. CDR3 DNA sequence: TGTGCCAGCAGTTACTCGAGACAGGGGGCCTACAATGAGCAGTTCTTC. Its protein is CASSYSRQGAYNEQFF.

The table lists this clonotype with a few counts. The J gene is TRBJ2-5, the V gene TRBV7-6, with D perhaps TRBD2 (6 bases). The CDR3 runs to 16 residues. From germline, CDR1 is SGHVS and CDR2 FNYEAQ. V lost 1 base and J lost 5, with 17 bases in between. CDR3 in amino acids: CASSLVLEGLTETQYF. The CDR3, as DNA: TGTGCCAGCAGCTTAGTTTTGGAGGGCCTGACGGAGACCCAGTACTTC.

The DNA for the CDR3 is TGTGCCAGCAGACTAGCGGGGGGATATTCTAGCACAGATACGCAGTATTTT. Translating gives CASRLAGGYSSTDTQYF. This chain links TRBV6-2 or TRBV6-3 with TRBJ2-3; TRBD2 matches at 12 bases. J lost 0 bases, V lost 6 bases, and 7 bases had no gene match. The CDR3 consists of 17 residues. CDR1 is MNHEY and CDR2 is SVGEGT in the germline V gene.

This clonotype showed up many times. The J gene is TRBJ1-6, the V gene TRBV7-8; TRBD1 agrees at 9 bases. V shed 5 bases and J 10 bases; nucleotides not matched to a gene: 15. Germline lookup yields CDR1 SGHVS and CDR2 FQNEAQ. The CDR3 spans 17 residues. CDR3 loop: CASSPVLRDRVFSPLHF. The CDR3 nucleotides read TGTGCCAGCAGCCCAGTGCTCCGGGACAGGGTATTCTCACCCCTCCACTTT.

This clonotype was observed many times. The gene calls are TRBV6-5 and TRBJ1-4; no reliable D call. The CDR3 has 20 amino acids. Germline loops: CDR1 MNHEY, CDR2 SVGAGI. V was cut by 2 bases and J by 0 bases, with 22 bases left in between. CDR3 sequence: CASSYDPLKPDNATNEKLFF. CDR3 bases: TGTGCCAGCAGTTACGATCCCCTGAAGCCCGACAATGCAACTAATGAAAAACTGTTTTTT.

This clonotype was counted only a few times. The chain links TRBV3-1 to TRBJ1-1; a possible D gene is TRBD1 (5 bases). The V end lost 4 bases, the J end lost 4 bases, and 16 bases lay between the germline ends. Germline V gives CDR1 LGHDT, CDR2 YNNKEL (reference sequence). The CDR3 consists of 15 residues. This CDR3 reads CASSRGPGGGTEAFF. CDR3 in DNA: TGTGCCAGCAGCCGGGGACCCGGGGGGGGCACTGAAGCTTTCTTT.